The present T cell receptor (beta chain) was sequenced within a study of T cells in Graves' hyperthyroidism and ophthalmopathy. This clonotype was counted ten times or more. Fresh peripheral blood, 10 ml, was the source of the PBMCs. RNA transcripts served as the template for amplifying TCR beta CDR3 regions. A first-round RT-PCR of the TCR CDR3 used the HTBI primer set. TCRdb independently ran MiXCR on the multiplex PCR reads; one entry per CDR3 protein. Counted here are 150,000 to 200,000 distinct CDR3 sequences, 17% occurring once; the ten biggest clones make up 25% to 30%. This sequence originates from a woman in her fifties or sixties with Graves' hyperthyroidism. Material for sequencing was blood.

In nucleotides, the CDR3 is TGCGCCAGCAGCTTGGATCCGGTGACAGATACGCAGTATTTT. This gives the protein CASSLDPVTDTQYF. The chain has TRBV5-1 and TRBJ2-3, with D unclear. CDR3 length equals 14 residues. V shed 0 bases and J shed 3 bases, with 8 bases lying between them. Germline V lookup: CDR1 SGHRS, CDR2 YFSETQ.